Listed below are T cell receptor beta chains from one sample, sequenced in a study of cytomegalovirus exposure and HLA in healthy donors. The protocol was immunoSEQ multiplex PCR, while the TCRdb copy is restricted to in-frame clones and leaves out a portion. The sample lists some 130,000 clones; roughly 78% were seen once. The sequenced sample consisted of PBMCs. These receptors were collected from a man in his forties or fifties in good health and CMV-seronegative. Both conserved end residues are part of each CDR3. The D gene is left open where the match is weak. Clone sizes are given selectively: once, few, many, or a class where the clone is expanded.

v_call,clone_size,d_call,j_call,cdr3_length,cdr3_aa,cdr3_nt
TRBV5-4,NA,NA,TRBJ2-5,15,CASSLEANHQETQYF,TGTGCCAGCAGCTTGGAAGCTAACCACCAAGAGACCCAGTACTTC
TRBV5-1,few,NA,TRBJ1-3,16,CASSLAPTLDGNTIYF,TGCGCCAGCAGCTTGGCGCCGACCCTAGACGGAAACACCATATATTTT
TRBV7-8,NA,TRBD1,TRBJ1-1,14,CASSLQGASTEAFF,TGTGCCAGCAGCTTACAGGGGGCGAGCACTGAAGCTTTCTTT
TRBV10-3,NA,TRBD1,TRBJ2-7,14,CAISARDRAHEQYF,TGTGCCATCAGTGCCAGGGACAGGGCTCACGAGCAGTACTTC
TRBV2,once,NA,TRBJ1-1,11,CASATDTEAFF,TGTGCCAGCGCTACCGACACTGAAGCTTTCTTT
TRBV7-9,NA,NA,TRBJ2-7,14,CASTGLSSSYEQYF,TGTGCCAGCACCGGGTTAAGTAGTTCCTACGAGCAGTACTTC
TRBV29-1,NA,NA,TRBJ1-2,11,CSVLSAYGYTF,TGCAGCGTTCTCAGCGCCTATGGCTACACCTTC
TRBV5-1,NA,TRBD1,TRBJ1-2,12,CASGQGDYGYTF,TGCGCCAGCGGACAGGGTGACTATGGCTACACCTTC
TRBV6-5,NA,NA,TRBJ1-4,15,CASSYSTRATEKLFF,TGTGCCAGCAGTTACTCGACCAGGGCAACTGAAAAACTGTTTTTT
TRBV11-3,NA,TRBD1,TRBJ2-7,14,CASSRTGEYYEQYF,TGTGCCAGCAGTCGGACAGGGGAGTACTACGAGCAGTACTTC
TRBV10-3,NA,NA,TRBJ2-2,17,CAISEPGLRGYTGELFF,TGTGCCATCAGTGAGCCAGGGCTTAGGGGTTACACCGGGGAGCTGTTTTTT
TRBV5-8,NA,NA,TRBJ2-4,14,CASSWGDHKGIQYF,TGTGCCAGCAGCTGGGGGGACCACAAGGGCATTCAGTACTTC
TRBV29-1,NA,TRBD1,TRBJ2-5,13,CSVDRTGGEEQYF,TGCAGCGTTGATAGGACAGGGGGCGAAGAGCAGTACTTC
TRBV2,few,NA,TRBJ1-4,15,CASSALSRLYEKLFF,TGTGCCAGCAGTGCACTATCTCGGCTATATGAAAAACTGTTTTTT
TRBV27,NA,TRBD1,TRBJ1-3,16,CASDRPGQGAGNTIYF,TGTGCCAGCGATCGACCGGGACAGGGGGCTGGAAACACCATATATTTT
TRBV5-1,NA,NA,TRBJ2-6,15,CASSKTVSGANVLTF,TGCGCCAGCAGCAAGACAGTCTCTGGGGCCAACGTCCTGACTTTC
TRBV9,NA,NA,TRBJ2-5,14,CASSVGQGLETQYF,TGTGCCAGCAGCGTAGGGCAGGGACTCGAGACCCAGTACTTC
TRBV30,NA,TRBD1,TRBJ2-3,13,CASTGASTDTQYF,TGTGCCTCGACAGGGGCTAGCACAGATACGCAGTATTTT
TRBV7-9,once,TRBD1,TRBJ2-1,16,CASSLVGTGEYNEQFF,TGTGCCAGCAGCTTAGTAGGGACAGGGGAGTACAATGAGCAGTTCTTC
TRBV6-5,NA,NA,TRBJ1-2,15,CASSYSRVPVYGYTF,TGTGCCAGCAGTTACTCCAGGGTTCCGGTCTATGGCTACACCTTC
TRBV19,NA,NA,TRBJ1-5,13,CASSVQQGQPQHF,TGTGCCAGTAGTGTACAACAGGGTCAGCCCCAGCATTTT
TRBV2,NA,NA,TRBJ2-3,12,CASSLLTDTQYF,TGTGCCAGCAGTCTATTAACAGATACGCAGTATTTT
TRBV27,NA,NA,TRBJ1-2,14,CASSLGTGLHGYTF,TGTGCCAGCAGTTTAGGAACAGGGTTGCATGGCTACACCTTC